The clone carrying this T cell receptor (beta chain) was observed many times. MiXCR was run by TCRdb on the RT-PCR reads, yielding one entry per CDR3 protein. The top ten hold 51% of the sample, which has roughly 12,000 distinct CDR3 sequences, approximately 26% seen once. These data originate in a study of patients and donors after allogeneic stem cell transplantation. Sequencing was performed on blood, either unsorted or a sorted T cell fraction (not recorded which). The receptor was isolated from a human donor who was either an allogeneic HSCT recipient or a stem cell or donor lymphocyte infusion donor (not recorded which). It is not recorded whose cells these are; they may come from a transplant donor.

CDR3 region: CSARNLQDNSPLHF. The CDR3, as DNA: TGCAGTGCTAGAAATTTGCAGGATAATTCACCCCTCCACTTT. J is TRBJ1-6 and V is TRBV20-1; the D is unclear. Germline V CDR1 and CDR2: DFQATT, SNEGSKA (reference sequence). The V end lost 2 bases, the J end lost 5 bases, and 10 bases lay between the germline ends. The CDR3 is 14 amino acids.